This is a list of T cell receptor beta chains from one sample in a study of cytomegalovirus exposure and HLA in healthy donors. Only in-frame clones appear in the TCRdb table, and some are missing; sequencing was by immunoSEQ multiplex PCR. This table has 150,000 to 200,000 clones, about 80% appearing once. The sequencing sample was made of PBMCs. The receptors were sampled from a young man in good health and CMV-seronegative. Each CDR3 is given with its conserved first and last residue. D genes are given only for firm matches. Clone size is shown for a subset of rows, as once, few, many or a class of expanded clone.

J gene | clone size | V gene | D gene | CDR3 protein | CDR3 DNA
TRBJ1-1 | . | TRBV28 | TRBD1 | CASSLGLTGGKNTEAFF | TGTGCCAGCAGTTTAGGTCTGACAGGGGGTAAGAACACTGAAGCTTTCTTT
TRBJ2-7 | . | TRBV5-1 | TRBD1 | CASSFEGASYEQYF | TGCGCCAGCAGCTTCGAGGGGGCGTCCTACGAGCAGTACTTC
TRBJ2-1 | . | TRBV15 | TRBD2 | CATSRDGRLAGGPRSDEQFF | TGTGCCACCAGCAGAGATGGGCGACTAGCGGGAGGGCCTCGGAGCGATGAGCAGTTCTTC
TRBJ2-5 | . | TRBV5-1 | . | CASSRNNGQETQYF | TGCGCCAGCAGCCGTAACAATGGCCAAGAGACCCAGTACTTC
TRBJ1-3 | . | TRBV6-1 | . | CASSADSPGNTIYF | TGTGCCAGCAGTGCTGACAGCCCAGGAAACACCATATATTTT
TRBJ1-5 | . | TRBV2 | . | CASSRNSVSEQPQHF | TGTGCCAGCAGCCGAAACTCAGTCTCGGAGCAGCCCCAGCATTTT
TRBJ2-3 | . | TRBV27 | TRBD1 | CASSLSIGTGPGDTQYF | TGTGCCAGCAGTTTATCCATAGGGACAGGACCAGGAGATACGCAGTATTTT
TRBJ1-5 | . | TRBV28 | TRBD1 | CASSPWTGSGIQPQHF | TGTGCCAGCAGTCCTTGGACAGGGTCTGGGATTCAGCCCCAGCATTTT
TRBJ1-2 | . | TRBV6-5 | . | CASSYTGIDYGYTF | TGTGCCAGCAGCTATACAGGGATTGACTATGGCTACACCTTC
TRBJ2-1 | once | TRBV7-9 | . | CASSSELRVTYNEQFF | TGTGCCAGCAGCTCGGAGCTACGTGTTACCTACAATGAGCAGTTCTTC
TRBJ1-4 | . | TRBV6-5 | . | CASRNTGFEKLFF | TGTGCCAGCAGAAATACAGGGTTTGAAAAACTGTTTTTT
TRBJ2-7 | . | TRBV29-1 | TRBD2 | CSAGLAGGYEQYF | TGCAGCGCTGGACTAGCGGGAGGCTACGAGCAGTACTTC
TRBJ2-1 | . | TRBV20-1 | . | CSAGDHEQFF | TGCAGTGCCGGGGATCATGAGCAGTTCTTC
TRBJ1-1 | . | TRBV19 | TRBD1 | CASSKGQGALREAFF | TGTGCCAGTAGTAAGGGACAGGGGGCGCTTCGTGAAGCTTTCTTT
TRBJ2-5 | . | TRBV2 | . | CASSDPTGDLHIQETQYF | TGTGCCAGCAGTGATCCGACGGGGGACCTCCATATCCAAGAGACCCAGTACTTC
TRBJ1-4 | . | TRBV4-1 | TRBD1 | CASSQEGGQQPGLEKLFF | TGCGCCAGCAGCCAAGAAGGGGGACAGCAACCAGGTTTGGAAAAACTGTTTTTT
TRBJ1-4 | . | TRBV18 | TRBD1 | CASSPPPGQGRNEKLFF | TGTGCCAGCTCCCCGCCCCCGGGACAGGGACGAAATGAAAAACTGTTTTTT